Shown below are 18 T cell receptor beta chains from a single sample sequenced in a study of blood T cell repertoires in COVID-19. TCRdb keeps only in-frame clones here, not all; method: immunoSEQ multiplex PCR. Of around 200,000 clones in the sample, about 85% were seen once. What was sequenced was peripheral blood. Receptors were obtained from a man aged 40-55 years with acute or convalescent COVID-19.

This rearrangement joins TRBV9 to TRBJ1-6; D is ambiguous. Per germline, CDR1 SGDLS and CDR2 YYNGEE. The CDR3 has 15 amino acids. The V end was cut by 0 bases, the J end by 7 bases, with 11 bases between. CDR3 sequence (DNA): TGTGCCAGCAGCGTAGCATCCCAGTCGAATTCACCCCTCCACTTT. Translated, it gives CASSVASQSNSPLHF.

V usage is TRBV7-9 and J usage is TRBJ1-3; the D is unclear. The V gene's germline CDR1 is SEHNR and CDR2 FQNEAQ (reference sequence). The V end lost 5 bases, the J end lost 0 bases, and 14 bases lay between the germline ends. This CDR3 region has 16 residues. The CDR3 sequence is CASSTWHRYSGNTIYF. CDR3 nucleotides: TGTGCCAGCAGCACCTGGCACAGATACTCTGGAAACACCATATATTTT.

This chain connects TRBV6-5 to TRBJ2-7, with D possibly matching TRBD1 (6 bases). Trimming pared 7 bases from V and 3 bases from J, leaving 10 bases between. This CDR3 is 12 amino acids long. The V gene's germline CDR1 is MNHEY and CDR2 SVGAGI. The CDR3, as DNA: TGTGCCAGCACAGGGGAAAGCTACGAGCAGTACTTC. Its protein product is CASTGESYEQYF.

The chain has TRBV5-1 and TRBJ1-5, with TRBD1 matching 7 bases. Trimming at V came to 0 bases and at J to 0 bases, leaving 3 bases not matched to a gene. The V gene's germline CDR1 is SGHRS and CDR2 YFSETQ. The length of the CDR3 is 16 residues. The CDR3 DNA follows: TGCGCCAGCAGCTTGGAGGGACAGCCTAGCAATCAGCCCCAGCATTTT. Translated: CASSLEGQPSNQPQHF. The variable domain in full, completed from reference TRBV5-1 and TRBJ1-5, reads KAGVTQTPRYLIKTRGQQVTLSCSPISGHRSVSWYQQTPGQGLQFLFEYFSETQRNKGNFPGRFSGRQFSNSRSEMNVSTLELGDSALYLCASSLEGQPSNQPQHFGDGTRLSIL.

The CDR3 nucleotides read TGCAGCGTTTGGGACAGGGTGGTCGGTGAGCAGTTCTTC. It specifies CSVWDRVVGEQFF. The genes are TRBV29-1 and TRBJ2-1, with 9 positions matching TRBD1. CDR3 size: 13 residues. Germline V lookup: CDR1 SQVTM, CDR2 ANQGSEA. V gave up 5 bases and J gave up 9 bases; unmatched junction bases: 8.

This clone was seen only a few times. The chain couples TRBV2 to TRBJ2-3; a possible D gene is TRBD2 (5 bases). The V end was cut by 3 bases, the J end by 4 bases, with 5 bases between. The CDR3 has 12 residues. CDR1 is SNHLY and CDR2 is FYNNEI in the germline V gene. The CDR3 is CASSDSADTQYF. The CDR3 nucleotides are TGTGCCAGCAGTGATAGCGCAGATACGCAGTATTTT.

Worth noting for this clone: Other DNA sequences from this sample encode an identical CDR3 as well. This chain links TRBV28 with TRBJ1-4; TRBD1 agrees at 10 bases. V dropped 5 bases and J dropped 8; count of bases not matched to a gene: 5. The CDR3 is 14 amino acids. Germline loops: CDR1 MDHEN, CDR2 SYDVKM. This chain's CDR3 is CASSHGQGGEKLFF. In DNA form, the CDR3 reads TGTGCCAGCAGTCACGGACAGGGGGGGGAAAAACTGTTTTTT. The complete variable domain, with remaining parts taken from reference TRBV28 and TRBJ1-4, reads DVKVTQSSRYLVKRTGEKVFLECVQDMDHENMFWYRQDPGLGLRLIYFSYDVKMKEKGDIPEGYSVSREKKERFSLILESASTNQTSMYLCASSHGQGGEKLFFGSGTQLSVL.

The chain couples TRBV5-1 to TRBJ2-3; a possible D gene is TRBD2 (6 bases). V lost 0 bases, J lost 2 bases, and 13 bases lay in between. The germline V gene encodes CDR1 SGHRS and CDR2 YFSETQ. The CDR3 extends over 16 amino acids. The CDR3 nucleotides read TGCGCCAGCAGCTTGGAAGGGACTTCCCTCACAGATACGCAGTATTTT. Its protein is CASSLEGTSLTDTQYF.

The chain employs TRBV7-9 and TRBJ2-5, with TRBD1 as a possible D gene (6 bases). The V gene's germline CDR1 is SEHNR and CDR2 FQNEAQ (reference sequence). The CDR3 has 13 amino acids. The V and J ends lost 7 bases and 2 bases respectively, with 11 bases between them. CDR3 coding DNA: TGTGCCAGCACCGGGACAAATCAAGAGACCCAGTACTTC. Amino acid sequence: CASTGTNQETQYF. The variable domain in full, completed from reference TRBV7-9 and TRBJ2-5, reads DTGVSQNPRHKITKRGQNVTFRCDPISEHNRLYWYRQTLGQGPEFLTYFQNEAQLEKSRLLSDRFSAERPKGSFSTLEIQRTEQGDSAMYLCASTGTNQETQYFGPGTRLLVL.

The chain uses TRBV19 and TRBJ2-5; TRBD1 matches 11 bases. J gave up 4 bases and V 1 base, and 2 bases lay outside the gene matches. Germline CDR1 reads LNHDA; CDR2 reads SQIVND (reference sequence). This CDR3 spans 15 amino acids. CDR3 in amino acids: CASSIADRGLETQYF. CDR3 sequence (DNA): TGTGCCAGTAGTATAGCGGACAGGGGGCTAGAGACCCAGTACTTC. Full variable domain (outside the CDR3, taken from reference TRBV19 and TRBJ2-5): DGGITQSPKYLFRKEGQNVTLSCEQNLNHDAMYWYRQDPGQGLRLIYYSQIVNDFQKGDIAEGYSVSREKKESFPLTVTSAQKNPTAFYLCASSIADRGLETQYFGPGTRLLVL.

V and J are TRBV19 and TRBJ2-3; possible D gene TRBD2, 5 bases. Looked up from germline, CDR1 is LNHDA and CDR2 is SQIVND (reference sequence). The V and J ends lost 3 bases and 0 bases respectively, with 10 bases between them. This CDR3 has 15 amino acids. CDR3 sequence reads: CASSILGSSTDTQYF. CDR3 bases: TGTGCCAGTAGTATTCTGGGGAGTAGCACAGATACGCAGTATTTT.

This chain joins TRBV18 and TRBJ2-3; no clear D gene. The germline V and J ends were trimmed by 0 bases and 4 bases, with 11 bases remaining between them. The CDR3 is 15 residues long. Per germline, CDR1 KGHSH and CDR2 LQKENI. The CDR3 nucleotides are TGTGCCAGCTCACCACCTTGGCCTGGCCCAGATACGCAGTATTTT. This encodes CASSPPWPGPDTQYF.

The CDR3 region is CASPVVLTF. CDR3 DNA: TGTGCCAGTCCGGTCGTCCTGACTTTC. The rearrangement joins TRBV21-1 to TRBJ2-6; no check of the table's D call, TRBD2, against the DNA was made. TRBV21-1 is a documented pseudogene. The CDR3 consists of 9 residues.

V usage is TRBV6-5 and J usage is TRBJ2-7, with 8 bases lining up with TRBD1. Germline lookup yields CDR1 MNHEY and CDR2 SVGAGI. V was clipped by 10 bases and J by 6 bases; unmatched bases: 17. This CDR3 has 15 residues. Here the CDR3 DNA reads TGTGCCACCCTGGACAGGGAGTCGGTAGTAGGCGAGCAGTACTTC. Translation: CATLDRESVVGEQYF.

The CDR3: CASSPNTGDRGYTF. The CDR3 DNA reads TGTGCCAGCTCACCAAACACAGGGGACCGTGGCTACACCTTC. This rearrangement joins TRBV18 to TRBJ1-2; TRBD1 agrees at 7 bases. The CDR3 covers 14 residues. The V and J ends lost 2 bases and 7 bases, in that order; junction bases with no gene match: 7. Germline CDR1 reads KGHSH; CDR2 reads LQKENI.

This clone has only one observation. The V and J genes are TRBV28 and TRBJ2-1, with TRBD2 matching over 9 bases. The germline CDR1 and CDR2 sequences are MDHEN and SYDVKM. The CDR3 has 15 amino acids. The junction had 12 bases not matched to a gene; V was cut back by 6 bases and J by 9 bases. The CDR3 sequence is CASRTSGREAGEQFF. As DNA, the CDR3 is TGTGCCAGCAGAACTAGCGGGCGAGAGGCTGGTGAGCAGTTCTTC.

The V and J genes are TRBV4-1 and TRBJ2-5; tentatively, D is TRBD1 (5 bases). V gave up 3 bases and J gave up 2 bases, with 10 bases separating them. The CDR3 runs 14 residues. In germline, CDR1 is MGHRA, CDR2 YSYEKL. CDR3 protein: CASSHITGQETQYF. CDR3 bases: TGCGCCAGCAGCCATATCACAGGACAAGAGACCCAGTACTTC.

The genes are TRBV30 and TRBJ1-2, with TRBD1 matching 9 bases. The length of the CDR3 is 12 residues. Germline V gene lookup returns CDR1 GTSNPN and CDR2 SVGIG (reference sequence). The trim removed 0 bases at V and 12 bases at J, leaving 5 bases unmatched. This chain's CDR3 is CAWSVGTGFHTF. CDR3 coding DNA: TGTGCCTGGAGTGTCGGGACAGGGTTTCACACCTTC.